This entry features one TCR beta chain sequence. These data come from a study of Ad26.COV2.S vaccination and SARS-CoV-2 variants. At the level of the study: Once or twice, 56 days apart, Ad26.COV2.S was delivered intramuscularly.

V gave up 1 base and J gave up 1 base; unmatched junction bases: 9. CDR3 size: 18 residues. Germline assignment: CDR1 SGHTA and CDR2 FQGNSA. The treatment was: 19 received Ad26.COV2.S at low or high dose, single or two shots; 5 received placebo; per-sample allocation not given. Specimen acquisition occurred on day 63 following the initial vaccine or placebo injection. Sequenced by immunoSEQ multiplex PCR; TCRdb stores in-frame clones only, minus some. The repertoire holds 500,000 or so clones, roughly 89% seen once, with roughly 13% in the top ten. V is TRBV7-2 and J is TRBJ2-7; 11 nucleotides line up with TRBD2. The sequence came from a person between 18 and 59 years old who received the Ad26.COV2.S COVID-19 vaccine or a placebo. The source material was peripheral blood, sampled in a trial of Ad26.COV2.S vaccine versus placebo. The CDR3 bases are TGTGCCAGCAGCTTAGAATCGTTCGGACTAGCGGGTTCCTACGAGCAGTACTTC. Its translation is CASSLESFGLAGSYEQYF.